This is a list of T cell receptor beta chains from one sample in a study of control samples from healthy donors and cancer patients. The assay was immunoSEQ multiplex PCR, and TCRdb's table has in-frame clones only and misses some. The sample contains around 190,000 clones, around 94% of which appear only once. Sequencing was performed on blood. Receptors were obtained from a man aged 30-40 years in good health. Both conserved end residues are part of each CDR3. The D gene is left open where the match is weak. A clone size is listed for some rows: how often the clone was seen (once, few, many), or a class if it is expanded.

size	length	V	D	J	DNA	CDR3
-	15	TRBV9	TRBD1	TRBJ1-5	TGTGCCAGCAGCGTAGGGACAGGGGCGGGTCAGCCCCAGCATTTT	CASSVGTGAGQPQHF
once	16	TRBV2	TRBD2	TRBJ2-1	TGTGCCAGCAGCAAACTTACTAGCGGGCGAAACAATGAGCAGTTCTTC	CASSKLTSGRNNEQFF
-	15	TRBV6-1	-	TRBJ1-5	TGTGCCAGCAGCGAAGGGTGGGGGGGCAATCAGCCCCAGCATTTT	CASSEGWGGNQPQHF
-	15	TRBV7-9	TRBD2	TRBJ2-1	TGTGCCAGCAGCCCTCGGGGGGGCTCCTACAATGAGCAGTTCTTC	CASSPRGGSYNEQFF
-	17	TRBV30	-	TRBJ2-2	TGTGCCTGGAGTCCCACCCGGACAGTGGGGGTGAGCGGGGAGCTGTTTTTT	CAWSPTRTVGVSGELFF
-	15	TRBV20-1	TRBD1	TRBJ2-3	TGCAGTGCTAGTATGGGGACAGGGGGCACAGATACGCAGTATTTT	CSASMGTGGTDTQYF
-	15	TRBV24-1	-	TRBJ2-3	TGTGCCACCAGTGACCCGGACAGATACACAGATACGCAGTATTTT	CATSDPDRYTDTQYF
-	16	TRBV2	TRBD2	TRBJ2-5	TGTGCCAGCAGTGAAAGGGATAGCGGGAGGGAAGAGACCCAGTACTTC	CASSERDSGREETQYF
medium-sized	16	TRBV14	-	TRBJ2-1	TGTGCCAGCAGCCAAGATTTAACGTTTTCCTACAATGAGCAGTTCTTC	CASSQDLTFSYNEQFF
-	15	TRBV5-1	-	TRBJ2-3	TGCGCCAGCAGCGCCGGTCCCTCTCGGGCAGATACGCAGTATTTT	CASSAGPSRADTQYF
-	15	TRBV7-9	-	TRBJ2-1	TGTGCCAGCAGCCTCGGGACGATTCTGGCCAATGAGCAGTTCTTC	CASSLGTILANEQFF
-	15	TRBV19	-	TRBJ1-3	TGTGCCAGTAGTATTCAGGGGTCCTCTGGAAACACCATATATTTT	CASSIQGSSGNTIYF
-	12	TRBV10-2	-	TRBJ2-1	TGCGCCAGCAGTCGGGCCAGTGGTGAGCAGTTCTTC	CASSRASGEQFF
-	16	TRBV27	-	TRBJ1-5	TGTGCCAGCAAGTTATTGGCAGGGGCTTTAAATCAGCCCCAGCATTTT	CASKLLAGALNQPQHF
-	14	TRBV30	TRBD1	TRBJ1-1	TGTGCCTGGAGTGAAGACAGGGGGCAGACTGAAGCTTTCTTT	CAWSEDRGQTEAFF
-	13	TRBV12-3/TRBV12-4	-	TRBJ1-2	TGTGCCAGCACCGCACAGGTGAACACTGGCTACACCTTC	CASTAQVNTGYTF
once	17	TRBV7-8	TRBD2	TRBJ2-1	TGTGCCAGCAGCTTAAAAAGTAGCGGGGGGCCGTACAATGAGCAGTTCTTC	CASSLKSSGGPYNEQFF
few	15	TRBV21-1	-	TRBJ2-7	TGTGCCAGCAGCAAGGGGAAGTTCAACCCCTACGAGCAGTACTTC	CASSKGKFNPYEQYF
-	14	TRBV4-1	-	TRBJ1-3	TGCGCCAGCAGCCACAGGGTGTCTGGAAACACCATATATTTT	CASSHRVSGNTIYF
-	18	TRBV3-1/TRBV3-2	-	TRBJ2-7	TGTGCCAGCAGCCAAGAGATACTCACTGCAGGCACGGCCTACGAGCAGTACTTC	CASSQEILTAGTAYEQYF
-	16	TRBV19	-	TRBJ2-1	TGTGCCAGTAGTATAGAGGGGGTCGCGATTCACAATGAGCAGTTCTTC	CASSIEGVAIHNEQFF
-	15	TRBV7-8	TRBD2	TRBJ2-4	TGTGCCAGCAGCCCACCGGGGGGGAGCCAAAACATTCAGTACTTC	CASSPPGGSQNIQYF
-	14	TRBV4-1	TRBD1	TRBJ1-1	TGCGCCAGCAGCCGTACAGGGGTCAACACTGAAGCTTTCTTT	CASSRTGVNTEAFF
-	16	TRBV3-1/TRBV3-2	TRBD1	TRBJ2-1	TGTGCCAGCAGCCAAGACTCAGGGGGCTCCTACAATGAGCAGTTCTTC	CASSQDSGGSYNEQFF
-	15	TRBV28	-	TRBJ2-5	TGTGCCAGCACCTCACGGGGGATCCCACAAGAGACCCAGTACTTC	CASTSRGIPQETQYF